This is a list of T cell receptor beta chains from one sample in a study of cytomegalovirus exposure and HLA in healthy donors. Some clones are missing from TCRdb's copy, which holds only in-frame ones; the method was immunoSEQ multiplex PCR. The sample has some 150,000 clones, around four fifths seen once. The specimen sequenced was PBMCs. These receptors were collected from a man aged 30 to 39 in good health and CMV-seropositive. Both conserved end residues are part of each CDR3. D genes are given only for firm matches.

>.|TRBJ2-7|TRBV7-8|13
CASSRTGLGEQYF
>.|TRBJ1-2|TRBV19|14
CASTQLGEMDGYTF
>TRBD1|TRBJ2-1|TRBV7-9|11
CASSSDRERFF
>TRBD2|TRBJ2-4|TRBV27|15
CASSFDNYQAGVLYF
>TRBD2|TRBJ2-4|TRBV19|17
CASSNSRLAGRVNIQYF
>.|TRBJ2-5|TRBV11-1|15
CASSPDSYREETQYF
>.|TRBJ1-1|TRBV18|15
CASSLNKGGETEAFF
>TRBD1|TRBJ1-1|TRBV6-5|15
CASSRDRGRNTEAFF
>.|TRBJ2-2|TRBV27|13
CASSFSFTGEPFF
>.|TRBJ2-7|TRBV28|17
CASSGSAGSEQAYEQYF
>.|TRBJ2-5|TRBV7-8|15
CASSLSTGQQETQYF
>.|TRBJ1-1|TRBV7-9|12
CSSSLARAEAFF
>.|TRBJ1-5|TRBV5-6|16
CASSRGRTYSNQPQHF
>.|TRBJ1-1|TRBV14|13
CASSQTGNTEAFF
>TRBD2|TRBJ2-5|TRBV7-2|16
CASSLEPVAGRETQYF
>.|TRBJ1-4|TRBV21-1|17
CASSILQGTAGNEKLFF
>.|TRBJ2-7|TRBV7-9|14
CASSLDGQSYEQYF
>TRBD2|TRBJ2-7|TRBV5-1|16
CASSLGLAFTEDEQYF
>.|TRBJ1-1|TRBV5-6|15
CASSLVEGGATEAFF
>TRBD2|TRBJ2-1|TRBV27|16
CASSLIGTSGIAEQFF
>TRBD2|TRBJ2-1|TRBV5-6|15
CASSLGTSGFNEQFF
>.|TRBJ2-1|TRBV12-5|18
CASGLVGKEEVSYNEQFF
>.|TRBJ1-4|TRBV11-2|15
CASTIGGAGGKKLFF
>TRBD2|TRBJ2-3|TRBV28|17
CASSRIAGTAGTDTQYF
>.|TRBJ2-1|TRBV19|16
CASSIGGDRYQNEQFF
>.|TRBJ2-4|TRBV6-7|17
CASSYSMGRTQKNIQYF
>TRBD1|TRBJ1-6|TRBV10-2|15
CASRGDRGSNSPLHF
>.|TRBJ2-2|TRBV14|15
CASSVLGRATGELFF
>TRBD1|TRBJ1-3|TRBV2|15
CASSEPGQGGNTIYF
>.|TRBJ2-2|TRBV11-3|15
CASSLEGGATGELFF